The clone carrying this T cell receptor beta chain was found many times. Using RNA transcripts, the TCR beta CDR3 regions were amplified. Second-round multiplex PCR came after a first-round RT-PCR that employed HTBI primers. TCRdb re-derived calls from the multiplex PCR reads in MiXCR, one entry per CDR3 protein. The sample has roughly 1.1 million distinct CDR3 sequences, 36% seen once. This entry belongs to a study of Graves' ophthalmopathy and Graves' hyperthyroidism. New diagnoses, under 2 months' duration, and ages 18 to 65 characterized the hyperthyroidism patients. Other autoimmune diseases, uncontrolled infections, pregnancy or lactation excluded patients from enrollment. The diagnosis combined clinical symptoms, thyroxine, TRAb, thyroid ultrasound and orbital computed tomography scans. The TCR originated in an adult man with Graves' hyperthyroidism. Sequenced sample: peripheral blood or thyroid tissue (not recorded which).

As DNA, the CDR3 is TGCAGCGTTATGAACAGGGAGGTTGAAGCTTTCTTT. Protein sequence: CSVMNREVEAFF. The rearrangement uses TRBV29-1 and TRBJ1-1; maybe TRBD1 (6 bases). Deletions cut 5 bases from V and 7 bases from J, with 14 bases between. The CDR3 length is 12 residues. Germline V gene sequence: CDR1 SQVTM, CDR2 ANQGSEA. The variable domain in full, with the rest retrieved from reference TRBV29-1 and TRBJ1-1, is SAVISQKPSRDICQRGTSLTIQCQVDSQVTMMFWYRQQPGQSLTLIATANQGSEATYESGFVIDKFPISRPNLTFSTLTVSNMSPEDSSIYLCSVMNREVEAFFGQGTRLTVV.